This T cell receptor beta chain emerged from a study of blood T cell repertoires in COVID-19. CDR3 size: 14 residues. The germline V and J ends were trimmed by 0 bases and 3 bases, with 9 bases remaining between them. The V gene's germline CDR1 is MGHRA and CDR2 YSYEKL. Measured with immunoSEQ multiplex PCR; TCRdb has only the in-frame clones, and not every one. Here the sample spans fewer than 300,000 clones, about 87% being singletons. The origin of this receptor is a woman aged 45-65 years with acute or convalescent COVID-19. This chain joins TRBV4-1 and TRBJ2-7; D not resolved. Material for sequencing was peripheral blood. CDR3 in DNA: TGCGCCAGCAGCCAAGAATCACTTCGCTACGAGCAGTACTTC. It translates to CASSQESLRYEQYF.